This T cell receptor (beta chain) was identified during a study of PD-L1 blockade in urothelial cancer. This table comes from immunoSEQ multiplex PCR, and its TCRdb copy is limited to in-frame clones, with some not included. The profile shows around 30,000 clones, more than 75% of them singletons. The receptor's source is a man aged 45 to 65 with urothelial cancer. The sequencing here drew on PBMCs, taken around atezolizumab (anti-PD-L1) treatment.

CDR3 DNA sequence: TGTGCCAATTATAGAGGGGGTATCTCTGGGGCCAACGTCCTGACTTTC. As protein: CANYRGGISGANVLTF. V usage is TRBV2 and J usage is TRBJ2-6; possible D gene TRBD1, 6 bases. V lost 10 bases, J lost 0 bases, and 16 bases lay in between. The CDR3 is made up of 16 amino acids. In germline, CDR1 is SNHLY, CDR2 FYNNEI. The full variable domain, its missing parts supplied by reference TRBV2 and TRBJ2-6, is EPEVTQTPSHQVTQMGQEVILRCVPISNHLYFYWYRQILGQKVEFLVSFYNNEISEKSEIFDDQFSVERPDGSNFTLKIRSTKLEDSAMYFCANYRGGISGANVLTFGAGSRLTVL.